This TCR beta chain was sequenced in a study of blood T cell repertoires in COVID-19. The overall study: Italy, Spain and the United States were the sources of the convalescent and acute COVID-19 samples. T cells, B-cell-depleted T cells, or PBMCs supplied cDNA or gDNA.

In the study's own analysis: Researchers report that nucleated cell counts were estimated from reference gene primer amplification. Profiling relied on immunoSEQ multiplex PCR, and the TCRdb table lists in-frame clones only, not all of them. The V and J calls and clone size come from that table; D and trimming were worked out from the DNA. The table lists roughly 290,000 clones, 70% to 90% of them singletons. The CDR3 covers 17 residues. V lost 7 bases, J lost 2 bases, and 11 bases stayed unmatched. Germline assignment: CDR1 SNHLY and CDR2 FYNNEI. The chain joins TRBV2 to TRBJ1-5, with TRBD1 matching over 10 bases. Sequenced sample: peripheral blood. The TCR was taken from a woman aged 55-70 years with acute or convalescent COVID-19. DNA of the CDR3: TGTGCCAGCATGCCGGGACAGGGGATGGTTGGCAATCAGCCCCAGCATTTT. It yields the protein CASMPGQGMVGNQPQHF. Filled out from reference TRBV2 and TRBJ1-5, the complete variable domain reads EPEVTQTPSHQVTQMGQEVILRCVPISNHLYFYWYRQILGQKVEFLVSFYNNEISEKSEIFDDQFSVERPDGSNFTLKIRSTKLEDSAMYFCASMPGQGMVGNQPQHFGDGTRLSIL.